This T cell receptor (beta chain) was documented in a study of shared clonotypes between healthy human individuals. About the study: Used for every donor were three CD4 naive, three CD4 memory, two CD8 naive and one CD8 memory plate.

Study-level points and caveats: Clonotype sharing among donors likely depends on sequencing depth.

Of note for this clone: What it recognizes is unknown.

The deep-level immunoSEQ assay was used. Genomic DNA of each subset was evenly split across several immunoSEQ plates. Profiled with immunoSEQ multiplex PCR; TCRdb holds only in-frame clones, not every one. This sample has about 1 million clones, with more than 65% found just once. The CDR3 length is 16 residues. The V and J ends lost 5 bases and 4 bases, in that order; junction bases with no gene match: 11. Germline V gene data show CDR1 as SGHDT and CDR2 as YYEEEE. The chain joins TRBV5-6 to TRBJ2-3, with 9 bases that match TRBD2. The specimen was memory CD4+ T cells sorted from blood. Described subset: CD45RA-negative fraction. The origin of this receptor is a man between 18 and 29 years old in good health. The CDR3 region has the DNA TGTGCCAGCAGTGGACTTAGCGGGAGAGGTGCAGATACGCAGTATTTT. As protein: CASSGLSGRGADTQYF.